This paragraph reports one T cell receptor (beta chain). This entry comes from a study of T-cell reconstitution after alpha-beta-depleted transplantation in children. Preparation of the TCRbeta library used unique molecular identifiers. MiXCR, run by TCRdb on the PCR reads, gives a single entry per CDR3 protein. This repertoire shows 250,000 to 350,000 distinct CDR3 sequences, over 8% found once; its top ten account for over 9.5%. Germline CDR1 is SGHRS and CDR2 is YFSETQ. The CDR3 runs to 13 residues. Deletions cut 2 bases from V and 5 bases from J, with 8 bases between. Sequencing used PBMCs from the stem cell graft donor, obtained from the stem cell graft. The rearrangement joins TRBV5-1 to TRBJ2-1; D ambiguous. This clonotype originated in a human donor who donated a stem cell graft to a child with SCID. This CDR3 reads CASSFHQNNEQFF. The CDR3 DNA reads TGCGCCAGCAGCTTCCACCAGAACAATGAGCAGTTCTTC.